A single T cell receptor (beta chain) is shown here with its context. Its binding antigen is unknown. The input lacks base qualities; no much larger clone sits a single base away. The germline V gene encodes CDR1 MDHEN and CDR2 SYDVKM. The CDR3 goes from the cysteine to the phenylalanine over 16 residues. The DNA shown is the 48-base CDR3, in frame from base 1. V gives up 5 bases and J gives up 0 bases, and the segment between their germline ends measures 11 bases. Using the deep immunoSEQ assay, multiplex PCR amplified TCR CDR3 regions from genomic DNA. Extracted genomic DNA from each cell subset was distributed evenly across all wells of several immunoSEQ 96-well plates, and each plate was treated as a replicate. For sorted subsets, 150 to 250 ng of genomic DNA, equivalent to around 29,000 T cell genomes, went into each replicate PCR. Purified libraries were measured with a Qubit 3.0 fluorometer, size-checked on a Bioanalyzer 2100, and measured again with the KAPA Library Quantification kit. Every immunoSEQ 96-well plate was sequenced on a dedicated single-read 150-cycle Illumina NextSeq 550 flow cell. Processing in the source paper ran as follows. Because the immunoSEQ output included only junctional sequences and no quality scores, the filtering could not be the same as the filtering used for full-length reads. Sequences were annotated with PyIR, a Python wrapper for IgBLAST v1.9, using IMGT germline references to assign V/J genes and CDR3. Reads were removed for weak V/J assignments (E-value above 1e-6), missing CDR3, stop codons, out-of-frame junctions, or ambiguous translated residues. V3J clonotypes were defined by identical inferred V gene, J gene, and CDR3 amino acid sequence. The percentage overlap between two repertoires was calculated by dividing the number of shared unique clonotypes by the size of the smaller repertoire. Repertoire richness was assessed with RTK rarefaction, the Chao1 estimator, and Recon v2.1 estimates of unobserved clonotypes. Generation probabilities were computed with OLGA for all TCRbeta clonotypes obtained by the gDNA method from several donors. This is the immuneACCESS table as TCRdb keeps it, with only in-frame sequences that have V and J called. A part of the clones is gone; compared with another copy, unresolved V genes explain less than half, and the rest is unexplained. V and J calls plus clone size are reproduced from that table; the DNA served to infer D and trimming. A total of hundreds of thousands of clones appear in this sample, 90% to 97% of them only once. Jointly, the top ten make up less than 0.35% of the sample.

Donors were healthy HIV-negative adults with no recently reported acute infections or vaccinations. All donors were Caucasian adults living in Nashville, Tennessee, USA. The CD8 memory samples were a combination of magnetically selected CD45RO+ cells and CCR7-negative CD45RA+ effector memory (TemRA) cells. After blood collection by leukapheresis, PBMCs were isolated using Ficoll-Histopaque density gradient centrifugation and then cryopreserved in the vapor phase of liquid nitrogen. Purity and quantity of every magnetically sorted T cell population were checked by analytical flow cytometry. Each sorted fraction had its genomic DNA isolated and then quantified by UV absorbance on a Nanodrop 2000c. The sample originates from a study of shared clonotypes between healthy human individuals (dated by TCRdb to 2020 to 2021). Broadly, across the study: Three men and a couple of women, aged 18 to 49 years, made up the cohort. Blood TCR repertoires of about five healthy adults were deeply sequenced to estimate repertoire size and the extent of clonotype sharing between individuals. Per donor, three plates each were used for CD4 naive and CD4 memory, two for CD8 naive, and one for CD8 memory. Different laboratories and diverse techniques were used to prepare libraries and sequence TCR repertoires, to increase sequencing depth and limit assay-specific biases. Between about 0.85 and 10 billion PBMCs per donor were obtained by leukapheresis.

The study at large found these results: Estimated clonotype richness was generally larger for naive than for memory subsets. Clonotypes shared by all four sorted-subset donors showed higher generation probabilities than non-shared clonotypes. Because the study included a small number of donors, the genetic and exposure-history diversity represented was limited. Sampling was limited to blood, and TCR repertoires in tissue likely differ from TCR repertoires in blood. When a few donors were compared, the shared fraction of clonotypes was roughly 4.8% for naive CD4, 3% to 4% for naive CD8, roughly 2.5% for memory CD4, and about 0.36% for memory CD8. Rarefaction of sorted-subset datasets indicated incomplete sequencing despite the large sequencing depth. Based on pairwise subsampling, the degree of clonotype sharing among donors was expected to be affected by sequencing depth.

Recombination connected TRBV28 to TRBJ2-6; no D gene can be assigned with confidence. The source is a man aged 25-40 years in good health. The sample comprised memory CD8+ T cells sorted from blood. Explained via the paper, the cell subset or site label denotes: CD45RO+ cells pooled with CCR7-negative TemRA cells. The DNA sequence is given as TGTGCCAGCAGTCCCGAATCGGGCTCTGGGGCCAACGTCCTGACTTTC. The translation is CASSPESGSGANVLTF.